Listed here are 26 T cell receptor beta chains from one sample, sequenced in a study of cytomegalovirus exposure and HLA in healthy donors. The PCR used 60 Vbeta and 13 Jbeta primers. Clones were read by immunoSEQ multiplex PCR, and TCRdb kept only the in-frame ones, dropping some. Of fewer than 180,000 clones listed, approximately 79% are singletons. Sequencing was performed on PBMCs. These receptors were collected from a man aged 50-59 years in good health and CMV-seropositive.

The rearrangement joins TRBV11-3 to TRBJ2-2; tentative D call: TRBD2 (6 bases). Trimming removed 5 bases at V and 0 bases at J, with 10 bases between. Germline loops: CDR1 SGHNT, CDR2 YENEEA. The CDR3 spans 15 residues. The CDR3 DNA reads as TGTGCCAGCAGCCGAGGGGAGGCGAACACCGGGGAGCTGTTTTTT. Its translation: CASSRGEANTGELFF.

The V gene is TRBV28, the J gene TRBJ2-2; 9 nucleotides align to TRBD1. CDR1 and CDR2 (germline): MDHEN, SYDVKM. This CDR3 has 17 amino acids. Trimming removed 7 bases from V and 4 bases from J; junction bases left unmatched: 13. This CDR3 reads CASNPPPGQGATGELFF. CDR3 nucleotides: TGTGCCAGCAATCCTCCCCCGGGACAGGGAGCCACCGGGGAGCTGTTTTTT.

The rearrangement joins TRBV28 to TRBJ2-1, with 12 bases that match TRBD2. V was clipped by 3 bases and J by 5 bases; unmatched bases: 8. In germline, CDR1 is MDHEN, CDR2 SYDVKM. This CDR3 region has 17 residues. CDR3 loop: CASSFPYRLAGDNEQFF. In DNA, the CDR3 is TGTGCCAGCAGTTTTCCGTATAGACTAGCGGGGGACAATGAGCAGTTCTTC.

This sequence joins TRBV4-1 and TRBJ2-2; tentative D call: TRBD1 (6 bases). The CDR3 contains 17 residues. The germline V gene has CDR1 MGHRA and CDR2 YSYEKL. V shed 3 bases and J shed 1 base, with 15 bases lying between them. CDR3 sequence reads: CASSQGQFQQNTGELFF. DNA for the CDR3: TGCGCCAGCAGCCAGGGACAATTCCAACAGAACACCGGGGAGCTGTTTTTT.

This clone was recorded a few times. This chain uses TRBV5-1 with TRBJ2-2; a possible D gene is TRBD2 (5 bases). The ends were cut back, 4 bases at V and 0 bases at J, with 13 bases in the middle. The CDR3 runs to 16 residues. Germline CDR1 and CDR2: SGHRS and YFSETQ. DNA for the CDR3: TGCGCCAGCAGCCCCTCGGCGGGTTCGAACACCGGGGAGCTGTTTTTT. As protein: CASSPSAGSNTGELFF.

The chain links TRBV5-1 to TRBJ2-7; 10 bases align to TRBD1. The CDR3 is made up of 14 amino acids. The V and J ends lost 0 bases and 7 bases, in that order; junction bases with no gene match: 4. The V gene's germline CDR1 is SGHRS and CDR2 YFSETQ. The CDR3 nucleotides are TGCGCCAGCAGCTTGGTGGGGACAGGGGATGAGCAGTACTTC. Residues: CASSLVGTGDEQYF.

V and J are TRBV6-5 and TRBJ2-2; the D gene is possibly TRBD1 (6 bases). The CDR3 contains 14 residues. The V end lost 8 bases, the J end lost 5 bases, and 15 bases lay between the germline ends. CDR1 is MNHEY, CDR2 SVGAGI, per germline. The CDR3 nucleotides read TGTGCCAGCGGGGGACACATAGGGACCGGGGAGCTGTTTTTT. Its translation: CASGGHIGTGELFF.

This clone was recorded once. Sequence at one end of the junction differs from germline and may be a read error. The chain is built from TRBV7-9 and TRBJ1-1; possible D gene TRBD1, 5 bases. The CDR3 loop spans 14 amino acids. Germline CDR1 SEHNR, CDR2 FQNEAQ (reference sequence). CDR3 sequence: CSSSQLQVNTEAFF. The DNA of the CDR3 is TGTTCCAGCAGCCAATTACAGGTAAACACTGAAGCTTTCTTT.

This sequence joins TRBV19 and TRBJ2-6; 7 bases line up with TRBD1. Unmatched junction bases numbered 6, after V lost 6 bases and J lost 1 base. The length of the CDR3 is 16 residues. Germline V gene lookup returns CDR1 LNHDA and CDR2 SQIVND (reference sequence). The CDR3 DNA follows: TGTGCCAGTAGAGAGGGGGCGAGGTCTGGGGCCAACGTCCTGACTTTC. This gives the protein CASREGARSGANVLTF.

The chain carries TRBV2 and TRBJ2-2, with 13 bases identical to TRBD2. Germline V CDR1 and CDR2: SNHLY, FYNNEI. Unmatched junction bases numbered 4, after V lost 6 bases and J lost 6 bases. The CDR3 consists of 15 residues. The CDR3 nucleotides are TGTGCCAGCAGGACCGGACTAGCGGGAGCCGGGGAGCTGTTTTTT. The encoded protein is CASRTGLAGAGELFF.

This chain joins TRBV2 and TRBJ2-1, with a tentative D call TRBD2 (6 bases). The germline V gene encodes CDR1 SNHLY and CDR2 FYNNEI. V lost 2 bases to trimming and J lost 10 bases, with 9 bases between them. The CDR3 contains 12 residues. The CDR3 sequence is CASSERAGEQFF. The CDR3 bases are TGTGCCAGCAGTGAAAGGGCGGGAGAGCAGTTCTTC.

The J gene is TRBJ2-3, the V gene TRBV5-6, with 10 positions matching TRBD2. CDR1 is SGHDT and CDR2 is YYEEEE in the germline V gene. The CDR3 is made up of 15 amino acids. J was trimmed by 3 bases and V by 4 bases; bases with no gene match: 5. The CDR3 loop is CASSTGTSVTDTQYF. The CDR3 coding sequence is TGTGCCAGCAGCACCGGGACTAGCGTAACAGATACGCAGTATTTT.

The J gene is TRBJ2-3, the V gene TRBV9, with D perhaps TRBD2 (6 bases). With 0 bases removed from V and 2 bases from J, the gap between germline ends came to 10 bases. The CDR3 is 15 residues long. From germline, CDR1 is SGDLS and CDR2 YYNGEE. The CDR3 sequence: CASSVDVAVTDTQYF. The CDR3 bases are TGTGCCAGCAGCGTAGATGTAGCGGTCACAGATACGCAGTATTTT. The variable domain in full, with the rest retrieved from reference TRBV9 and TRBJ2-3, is DSGVTQTPKHLITATGQRVTLRCSPRSGDLSVYWYQQSLDQGLQFLIQYYNGEERAKGNILERFSAQQFPDLHSELNLSSLELGDSALYFCASSVDVAVTDTQYFGPGTRLTVL.

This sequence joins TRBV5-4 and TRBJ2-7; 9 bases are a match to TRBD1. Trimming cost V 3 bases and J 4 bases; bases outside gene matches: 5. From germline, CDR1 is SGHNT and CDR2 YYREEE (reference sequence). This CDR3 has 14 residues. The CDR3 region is CASSWGQGGYEQYF. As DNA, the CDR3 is TGTGCCAGCAGCTGGGGACAGGGAGGGTACGAGCAGTACTTC.

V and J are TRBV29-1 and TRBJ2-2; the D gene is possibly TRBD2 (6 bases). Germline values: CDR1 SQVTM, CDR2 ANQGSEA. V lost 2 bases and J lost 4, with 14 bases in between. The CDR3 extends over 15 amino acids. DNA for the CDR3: TGCAGCGTTGAACTATCGGGACTGGTCACCGGGGAGCTGTTTTTT. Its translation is CSVELSGLVTGELFF.

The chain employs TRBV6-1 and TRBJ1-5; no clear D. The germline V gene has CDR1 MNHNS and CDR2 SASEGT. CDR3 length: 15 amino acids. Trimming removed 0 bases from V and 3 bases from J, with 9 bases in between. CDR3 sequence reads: CASSEASGNNQPQHF. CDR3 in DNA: TGTGCCAGCAGTGAAGCTTCGGGTAACAATCAGCCCCAGCATTTT.

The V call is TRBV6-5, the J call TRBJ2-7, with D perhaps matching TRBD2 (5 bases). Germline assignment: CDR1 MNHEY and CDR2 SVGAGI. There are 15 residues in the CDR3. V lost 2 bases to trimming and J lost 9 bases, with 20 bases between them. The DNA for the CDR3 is TGTGCCAGCAGTTACGATACTAGTTTGACTTATGGGCAGTACTTC. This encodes CASSYDTSLTYGQYF.

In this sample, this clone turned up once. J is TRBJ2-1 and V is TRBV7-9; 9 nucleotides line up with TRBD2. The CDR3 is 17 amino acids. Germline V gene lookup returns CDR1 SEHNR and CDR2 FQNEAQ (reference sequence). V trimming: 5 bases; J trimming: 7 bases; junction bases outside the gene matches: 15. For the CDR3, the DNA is TGTGCCAGCAGCGCTAGAGGCGGGCGGGAGGGCCAAAATGAGCAGTTCTTC. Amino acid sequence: CASSARGGREGQNEQFF.

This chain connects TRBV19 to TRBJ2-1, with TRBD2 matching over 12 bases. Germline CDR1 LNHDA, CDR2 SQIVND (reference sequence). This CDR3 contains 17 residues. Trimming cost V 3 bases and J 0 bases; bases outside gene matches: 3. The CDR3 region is CASSIETSGGSYNEQFF. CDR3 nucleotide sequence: TGTGCCAGTAGTATCGAGACTAGCGGGGGCTCCTACAATGAGCAGTTCTTC.

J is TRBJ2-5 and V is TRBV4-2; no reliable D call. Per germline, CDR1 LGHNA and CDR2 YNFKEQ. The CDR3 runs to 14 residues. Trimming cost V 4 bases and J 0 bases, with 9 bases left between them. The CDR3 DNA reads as TGTGCCAGCAGCCTGGGCAGATACCAAGAGACCCAGTACTTC. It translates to CASSLGRYQETQYF.

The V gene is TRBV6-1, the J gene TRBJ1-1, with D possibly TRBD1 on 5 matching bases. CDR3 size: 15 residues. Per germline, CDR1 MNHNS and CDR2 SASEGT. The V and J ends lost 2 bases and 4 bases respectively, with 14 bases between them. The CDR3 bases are TGTGCCAGCAGTGAAAAGGGAGGGGAAGGCACTGAAGCTTTCTTT. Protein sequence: CASSEKGGEGTEAFF.

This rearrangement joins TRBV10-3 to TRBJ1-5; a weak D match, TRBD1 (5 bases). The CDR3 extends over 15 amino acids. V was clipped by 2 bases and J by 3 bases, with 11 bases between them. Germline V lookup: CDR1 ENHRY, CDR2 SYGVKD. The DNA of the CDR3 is TGTGCCATCAGTGAGCATTTAGGGGACAATCAGCCCCAGCATTTT. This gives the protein CAISEHLGDNQPQHF.

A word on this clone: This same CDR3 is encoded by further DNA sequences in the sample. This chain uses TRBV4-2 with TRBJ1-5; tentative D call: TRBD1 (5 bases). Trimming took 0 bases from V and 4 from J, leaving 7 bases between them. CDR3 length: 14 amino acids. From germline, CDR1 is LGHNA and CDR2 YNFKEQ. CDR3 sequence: CASSQDRGNQPQHF. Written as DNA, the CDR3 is TGTGCCAGCAGCCAAGATCGGGGGAATCAGCCCCAGCATTTT.

In nucleotides, the CDR3 is TGTGCCTACTCTCCTACTAATGAAAAACTGTTTTTT. Translating gives CAYSPTNEKLFF. The gene calls are TRBV30 and TRBJ1-4; D unclear. Trimming took 7 bases from V and 2 from J, leaving 8 bases between them. This CDR3 has 12 residues. Germline values: CDR1 GTSNPN, CDR2 SVGIG (reference sequence).

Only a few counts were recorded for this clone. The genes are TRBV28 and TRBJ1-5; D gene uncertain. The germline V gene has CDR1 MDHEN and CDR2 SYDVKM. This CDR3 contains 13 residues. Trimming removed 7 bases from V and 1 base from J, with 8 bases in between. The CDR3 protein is CASMAGSNQPQHF. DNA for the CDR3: TGTGCCAGCATGGCGGGGAGCAATCAGCCCCAGCATTTT. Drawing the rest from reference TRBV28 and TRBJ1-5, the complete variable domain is DVKVTQSSRYLVKRTGEKVFLECVQDMDHENMFWYRQDPGLGLRLIYFSYDVKMKEKGDIPEGYSVSREKKERFSLILESASTNQTSMYLCASMAGSNQPQHFGDGTRLSIL.

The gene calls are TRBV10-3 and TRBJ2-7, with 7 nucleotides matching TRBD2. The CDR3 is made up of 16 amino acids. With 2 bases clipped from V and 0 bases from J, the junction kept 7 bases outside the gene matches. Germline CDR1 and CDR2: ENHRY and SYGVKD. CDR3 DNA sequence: TGTGCCATCAGTGAGGGGGTCGGGAGGCCCTCCTACGAGCAGTACTTC. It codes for CAISEGVGRPSYEQYF.